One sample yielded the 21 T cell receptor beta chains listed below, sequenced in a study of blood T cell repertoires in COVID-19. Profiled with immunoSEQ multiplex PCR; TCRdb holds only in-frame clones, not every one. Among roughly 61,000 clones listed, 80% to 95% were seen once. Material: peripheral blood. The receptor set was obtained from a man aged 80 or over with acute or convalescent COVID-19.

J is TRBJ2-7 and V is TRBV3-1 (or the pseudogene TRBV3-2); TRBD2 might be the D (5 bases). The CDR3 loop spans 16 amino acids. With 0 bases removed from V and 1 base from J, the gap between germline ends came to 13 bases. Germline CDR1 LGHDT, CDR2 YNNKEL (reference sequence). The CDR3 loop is CASSQEGWRGSYEQYF. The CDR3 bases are TGTGCCAGCAGCCAAGAGGGTTGGAGAGGGTCCTACGAGCAGTACTTC.

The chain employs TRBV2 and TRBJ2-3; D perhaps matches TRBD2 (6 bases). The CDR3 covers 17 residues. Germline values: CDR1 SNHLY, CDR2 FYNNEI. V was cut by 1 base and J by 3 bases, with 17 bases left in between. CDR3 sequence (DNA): TGTGCCAGCAGTGAAGATATAGCGGCGCCGGGGACAGATACGCAGTATTTT. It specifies CASSEDIAAPGTDTQYF.

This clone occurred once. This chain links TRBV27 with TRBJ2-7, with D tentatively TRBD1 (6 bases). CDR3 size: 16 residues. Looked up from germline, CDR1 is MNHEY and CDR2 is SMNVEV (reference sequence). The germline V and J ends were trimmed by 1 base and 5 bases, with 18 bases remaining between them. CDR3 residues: CASSLYTPSRGDEQYF. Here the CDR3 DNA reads TGTGCCAGCAGTTTATATACCCCGAGCAGGGGTGACGAGCAGTACTTC.

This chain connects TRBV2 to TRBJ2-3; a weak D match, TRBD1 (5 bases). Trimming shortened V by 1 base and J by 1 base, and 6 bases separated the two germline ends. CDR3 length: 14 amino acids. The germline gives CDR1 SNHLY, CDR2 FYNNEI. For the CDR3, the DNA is TGTGCCAGCAGTGAAGGGGGCGGCACAGATACGCAGTATTTT. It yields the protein CASSEGGGTDTQYF.

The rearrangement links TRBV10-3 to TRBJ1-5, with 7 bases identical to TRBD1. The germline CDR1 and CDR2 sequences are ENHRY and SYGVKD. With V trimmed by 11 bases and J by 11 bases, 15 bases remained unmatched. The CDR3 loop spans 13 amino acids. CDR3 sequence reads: CAATGALDRAQHF. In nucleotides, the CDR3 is TGTGCCGCAACAGGGGCCCTAGATCGGGCCCAGCATTTT.

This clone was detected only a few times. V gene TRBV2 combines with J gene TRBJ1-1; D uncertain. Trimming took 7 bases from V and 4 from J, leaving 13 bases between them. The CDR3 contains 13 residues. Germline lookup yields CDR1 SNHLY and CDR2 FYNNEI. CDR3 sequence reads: CASIGSRSTEAFF. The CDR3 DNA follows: TGTGCCAGCATCGGTAGTCGATCCACTGAAGCTTTCTTT.

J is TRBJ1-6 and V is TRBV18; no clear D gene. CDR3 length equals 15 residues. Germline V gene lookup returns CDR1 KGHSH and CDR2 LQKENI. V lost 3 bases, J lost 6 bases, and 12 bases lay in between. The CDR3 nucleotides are TGTGCCAGCTCACCTTTTGGAGATAGTAATTCACCCCTCCACTTT. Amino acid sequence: CASSPFGDSNSPLHF.

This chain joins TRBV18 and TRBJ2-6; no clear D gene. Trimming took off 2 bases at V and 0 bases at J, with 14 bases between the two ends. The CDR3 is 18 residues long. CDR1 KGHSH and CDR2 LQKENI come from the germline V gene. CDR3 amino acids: CASSPDFWASSGANVLTF. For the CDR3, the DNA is TGTGCCAGCTCACCAGATTTTTGGGCGAGCTCTGGGGCCAACGTCCTGACTTTC.

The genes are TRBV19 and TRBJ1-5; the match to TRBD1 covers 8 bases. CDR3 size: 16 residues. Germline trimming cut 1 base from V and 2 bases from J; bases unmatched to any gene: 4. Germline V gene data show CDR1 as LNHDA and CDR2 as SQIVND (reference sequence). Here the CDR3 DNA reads TGTGCCAGTAGTATAGTGCAGGGGGCCGGCAATCAGCCCCAGCATTTT. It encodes CASSIVQGAGNQPQHF.

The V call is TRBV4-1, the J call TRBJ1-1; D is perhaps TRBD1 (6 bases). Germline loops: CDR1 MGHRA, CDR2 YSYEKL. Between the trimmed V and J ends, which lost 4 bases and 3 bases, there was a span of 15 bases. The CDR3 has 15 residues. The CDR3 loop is CASSRGGQPDTEAFF. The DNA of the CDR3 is TGCGCCAGCAGCCGGGGCGGACAGCCGGACACTGAAGCTTTCTTT.

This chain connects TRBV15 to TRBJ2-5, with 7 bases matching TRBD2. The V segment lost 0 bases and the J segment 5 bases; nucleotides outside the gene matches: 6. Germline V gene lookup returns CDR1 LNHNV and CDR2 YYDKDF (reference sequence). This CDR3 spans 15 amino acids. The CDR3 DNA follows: TGTGCCACCAGCAGAGACAGGGACTACCGGGAGACCCAGTACTTC. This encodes CATSRDRDYRETQYF.

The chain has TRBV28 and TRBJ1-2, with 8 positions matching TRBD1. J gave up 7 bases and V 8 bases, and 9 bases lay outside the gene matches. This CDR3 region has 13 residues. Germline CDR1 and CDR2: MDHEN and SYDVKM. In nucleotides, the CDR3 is TGTGCCAGCCTACCCGGCACAGGGGGTGGCTACACCTTC. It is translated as CASLPGTGGGYTF.

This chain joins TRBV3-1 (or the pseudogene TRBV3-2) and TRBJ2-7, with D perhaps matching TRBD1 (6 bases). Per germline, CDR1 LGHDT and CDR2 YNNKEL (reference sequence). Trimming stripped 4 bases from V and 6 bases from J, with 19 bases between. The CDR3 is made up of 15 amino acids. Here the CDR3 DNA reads TGTGCCAGCAGCCCGAGCAGGGGAGTTGAGGGCGAGCAGTACTTC. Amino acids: CASSPSRGVEGEQYF.

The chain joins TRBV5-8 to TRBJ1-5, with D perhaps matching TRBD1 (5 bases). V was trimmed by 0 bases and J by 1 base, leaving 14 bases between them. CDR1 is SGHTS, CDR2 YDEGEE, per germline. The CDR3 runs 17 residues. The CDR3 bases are TGTGCCAGCAGCTTGGGTCAGGGAGGTCGGAGCAATCAGCCCCAGCATTTT. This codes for CASSLGQGGRSNQPQHF.

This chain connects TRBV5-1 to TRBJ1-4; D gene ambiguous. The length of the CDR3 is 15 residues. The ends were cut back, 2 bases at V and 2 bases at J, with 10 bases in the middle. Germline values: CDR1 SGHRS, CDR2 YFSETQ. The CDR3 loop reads CASSFGGRTNEKLFF. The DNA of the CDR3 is TGCGCCAGCAGCTTCGGTGGCAGGACTAATGAAAAACTGTTTTTT.

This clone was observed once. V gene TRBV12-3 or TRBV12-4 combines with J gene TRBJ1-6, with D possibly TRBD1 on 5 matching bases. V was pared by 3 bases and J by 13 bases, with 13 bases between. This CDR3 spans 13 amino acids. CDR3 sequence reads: CASSFGGGKPLHF. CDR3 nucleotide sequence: TGTGCCAGCAGTTTCGGCGGGGGGAAGCCCCTCCACTTT.

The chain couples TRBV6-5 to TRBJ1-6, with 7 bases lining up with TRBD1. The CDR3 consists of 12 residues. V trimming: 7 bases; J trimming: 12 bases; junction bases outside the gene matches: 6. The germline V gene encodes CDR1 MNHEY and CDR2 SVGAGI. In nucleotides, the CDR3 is TGTGCCAGCAAGAGGAGGGGGCAACCCCTCCACTTT. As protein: CASKRRGQPLHF.

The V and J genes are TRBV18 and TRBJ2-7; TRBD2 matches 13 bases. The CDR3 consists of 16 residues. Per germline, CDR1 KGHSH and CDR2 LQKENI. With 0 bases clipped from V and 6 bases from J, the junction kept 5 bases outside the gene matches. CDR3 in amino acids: CASSPPRTSGGSEQYF. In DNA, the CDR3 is TGTGCCAGCTCACCACCCCGGACTAGCGGGGGTTCCGAGCAGTACTTC.

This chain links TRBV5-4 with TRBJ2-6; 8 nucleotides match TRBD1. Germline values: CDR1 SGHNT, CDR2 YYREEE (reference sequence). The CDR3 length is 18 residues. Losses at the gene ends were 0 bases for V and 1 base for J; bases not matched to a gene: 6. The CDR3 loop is CASSLAGTGFSGANVLTF. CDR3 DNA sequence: TGTGCCAGCAGCTTGGCCGGGACAGGATTTTCTGGGGCCAACGTCCTGACTTTC.

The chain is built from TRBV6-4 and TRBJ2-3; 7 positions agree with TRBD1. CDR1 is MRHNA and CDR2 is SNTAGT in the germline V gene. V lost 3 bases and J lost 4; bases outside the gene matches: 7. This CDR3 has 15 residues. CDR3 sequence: CASSETGWGPDTQYF. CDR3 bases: TGTGCCAGCAGTGAGACAGGGTGGGGGCCAGATACGCAGTATTTT.

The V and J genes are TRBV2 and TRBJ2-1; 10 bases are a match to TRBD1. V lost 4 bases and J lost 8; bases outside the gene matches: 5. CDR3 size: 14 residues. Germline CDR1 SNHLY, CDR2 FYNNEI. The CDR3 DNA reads TGTGCCAGCAGTGTTGACAGGGGGCTCGATGAGCAGTTCTTC. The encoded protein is CASSVDRGLDEQFF.